One and the same sample provided the 27 T cell receptor beta chains below, sequenced in a study of blood T cell repertoires in COVID-19. Produced via immunoSEQ multiplex PCR; TCRdb's table is partial and in-frame only. The profile shows some 200,000 clones, 84% of them singletons. The material sequenced was peripheral blood. The origin of the receptors is a human donor in a cohort sampled during active COVID-19.

The chain joins TRBV30 to TRBJ2-1; 8 nucleotides line up with TRBD1. This CDR3 is built from 13 residues. Germline V gene sequence: CDR1 GTSNPN, CDR2 SVGIG (reference sequence). V lost 5 bases to trimming and J lost 2 bases; unmatched junction nucleotides: 2. The CDR3 is CAWDRGPYNEQFF. DNA of the CDR3: TGTGCCTGGGACAGGGGACCCTACAATGAGCAGTTCTTC.

This rearrangement joins TRBV30 to TRBJ1-2, with D unclear. The CDR3 sequence is 14 residues long. Germline V lookup: CDR1 GTSNPN, CDR2 SVGIG (reference sequence). Trimming pared 2 bases from V and 6 bases from J, leaving 16 bases between. CDR3 bases: TGTGCCTGGAGTCTTACCCGCGGCGGGAATGGCTACACCTTC. Its protein is CAWSLTRGGNGYTF. The full variable domain, its missing parts supplied by reference TRBV30 and TRBJ1-2, is SQTIHQWPATLVQPVGSPLSLECTVEGTSNPNLYWYRQAAGRGLQLLFYSVGIGQISSEVPQNLSASRPQDRQFILSSKKLLLSDSGFYLCAWSLTRGGNGYTFGSGTRLTVV.

The rearrangement joins TRBV7-9 to TRBJ2-7; TRBD1 matches 9 bases. Germline-derived CDR1 and CDR2 are SEHNR and FQNEAQ (reference sequence). The CDR3 has 14 amino acids. J was trimmed by 4 bases and V by 5 bases; bases with no gene match: 6. The DNA for the CDR3 is TGTGCCAGCAGCCCACAGGGGGCGATTTACGAGCAGTACTTC. Its protein is CASSPQGAIYEQYF.

This chain links TRBV15 with TRBJ2-5; D perhaps matches TRBD1 (6 bases). The V gene's germline CDR1 is LNHNV and CDR2 YYDKDF (reference sequence). The CDR3 runs to 16 residues. The V end was cut by 4 bases, the J end by 2 bases, with 17 bases between. This chain's CDR3 is CATSTGESMGQETQYF. CDR3 coding DNA: TGTGCCACCAGCACAGGGGAATCAATGGGTCAAGAGACCCAGTACTTC.

The chain carries TRBV4-1 and TRBJ2-3; 13 positions agree with TRBD2. With 4 bases clipped from V and 1 base from J, the junction kept 17 bases outside the gene matches. The V gene's germline CDR1 is MGHRA and CDR2 YSYEKL. The CDR3 loop spans 21 amino acids. CDR3 residues: CASSRTRTSGRSAGGTDTQYF. CDR3 coding DNA: TGCGCCAGCAGCCGTACAAGGACTAGCGGGAGATCTGCGGGTGGCACAGATACGCAGTATTTT.

This rearrangement joins TRBV3-1 (or the pseudogene TRBV3-2) to TRBJ1-3; TRBD1 might be the D (6 bases). The CDR3 is 17 residues long. V was cut by 1 base and J by 4 bases, with 17 bases left in between. Germline CDR1 is LGHDT and CDR2 is YNNKEL (reference sequence). The CDR3 nucleotides read TGTGCCAGCAGCCAAGTTCTCACAGGGATATACGGAAACACCATATATTTT. Translation gives CASSQVLTGIYGNTIYF.

The chain uses TRBV28 and TRBJ2-3; D gene ambiguous. Germline CDR1 reads MDHEN; CDR2 reads SYDVKM. The CDR3 contains 13 residues. Deletions cut 2 bases from V and 12 bases from J, with 15 bases between. CDR3: CASSLPDWIAQYF. As DNA, the CDR3 is TGTGCCAGCAGTTTACCCGACTGGATCGCCCAGTATTTT.

This clone was found a few times. The chain carries TRBV28 and TRBJ2-7; 9 bases agree with TRBD1. V was pared by 3 bases and J by 5 bases, with 5 bases of the junction left unmatched. CDR1 and CDR2 (germline): MDHEN, SYDVKM. CDR3 size: 14 residues. CDR3 sequence (DNA): TGTGCCAGCAGTTTGATCCGGGACAGGGACGAGCAGTACTTC. Protein product: CASSLIRDRDEQYF.

The rearrangement links TRBV5-1 to TRBJ2-7; 8 nucleotides agree with TRBD1. This CDR3 has 13 residues. CDR1 and CDR2 (germline): SGHRS, YFSETQ. V dropped 7 bases and J dropped 3; count of bases not matched to a gene: 6. The CDR3 reads CASVSDRGYEQYF. For the CDR3, the DNA is TGCGCCAGCGTTTCTGACAGGGGCTACGAGCAGTACTTC.

This chain uses TRBV12-3 or TRBV12-4 with TRBJ2-1; no clear D. This CDR3 region has 11 residues. Trimming pared 6 bases from V and 7 bases from J, leaving 7 bases between. In DNA, the CDR3 is TGTGCCAGCAGCATCCCAAATGAGCAGTTCTTC. Its translation is CASSIPNEQFF.

This clone was detected only a few times. The genes are TRBV2 and TRBJ2-1; 7 nucleotides align to TRBD2. Trimming removed 4 bases from V and 6 bases from J; junction bases left unmatched: 6. Germline loops: CDR1 SNHLY, CDR2 FYNNEI. The CDR3 spans 14 residues. In nucleotides, the CDR3 is TGTGCCAGCAGTGGGGAGGGCCAGGTCAATGAGCAGTTCTTC. Its translation: CASSGEGQVNEQFF.

This clone appeared once. The chain combines TRBV4-2 with TRBJ2-7; tentatively, D is TRBD2 (5 bases). This CDR3 is built from 15 residues. The germline V gene has CDR1 LGHNA and CDR2 YNFKEQ. V was cut by 4 bases and J by 4 bases, with 17 bases left in between. Written as DNA, the CDR3 is TGTGCCAGCAGCCCCCTTCCCGGGAAGGCATACGAGCAGTACTTC. The encoded protein is CASSPLPGKAYEQYF.

The chain couples TRBV5-1 to TRBJ2-1; TRBD1 matches 9 bases. J was trimmed by 5 bases and V by 3 bases; bases with no gene match: 9. Germline assignment: CDR1 SGHRS and CDR2 YFSETQ. The CDR3 has 16 residues. This CDR3 is CASSYDRGGTHNEQFF. In DNA form, the CDR3 reads TGCGCCAGCAGCTACGACAGGGGGGGGACCCACAATGAGCAGTTCTTC.

J is TRBJ1-6 and V is TRBV18; D is unresolved. V was cut by 3 bases and J by 7 bases, with 7 bases left in between. The CDR3 is 13 residues long. Germline CDR1 KGHSH, CDR2 LQKENI. CDR3 sequence reads: CASSPESNSPLHF. The DNA of the CDR3 is TGTGCCAGCTCACCTGAGTCCAATTCACCCCTCCACTTT. The variable domain in full, completed from reference TRBV18 and TRBJ1-6, reads NAGVMQNPRHLVRRRGQEARLRCSPMKGHSHVYWYRQLPEEGLKFMVYLQKENIIDESGMPKERFSAEFPKEGPSILRIQQVVRGDSAAYFCASSPESNSPLHFGNGTRLTVT.

CDR3: CASSYGTYSYEQYF. CDR3 DNA sequence: TGTGCCAGCAGCTATGGGACATACTCCTACGAGCAGTACTTC. The chain carries TRBV7-8 and TRBJ2-7; weak D call: TRBD1 (6 bases). CDR3 length: 14 residues. Trimming left V 4 bases short and J 0 bases short, with 10 bases between. The germline gives CDR1 SGHVS, CDR2 FQNEAQ.

The CDR3 is CASSPSRGYEQYF. The DNA for the CDR3 is TGTGCCAGCAGCCCCTCTCGGGGCTACGAGCAGTACTTC. The chain recombines TRBV7-9 with TRBJ2-7; tentatively, D is TRBD2 (5 bases). The germline V and J ends were trimmed by 5 bases and 3 bases, with 11 bases remaining between them. CDR3 length: 13 amino acids. CDR1 is SEHNR, CDR2 FQNEAQ, per germline (reference sequence).

The chain has TRBV30 and TRBJ1-4; 7 bases align to TRBD1. The CDR3 runs 13 residues. CDR1 GTSNPN and CDR2 SVGIG come from the germline V gene (reference sequence). V lost 4 bases, J lost 7 bases, and 6 bases stayed unmatched. CDR3 residues: CAWNLQGGEKLFF. CDR3 DNA: TGTGCCTGGAACCTTCAGGGGGGTGAAAAACTGTTTTTT.

The chain joins TRBV15 to TRBJ2-1, with 7 bases matching TRBD2. CDR3 length: 19 amino acids. The ends lost 0 bases at V and 5 bases at J; junction bases unmatched: 16. The germline gives CDR1 LNHNV, CDR2 YYDKDF (reference sequence). CDR3 DNA sequence: TGTGCCACCAGCAGAGATAGGGGATTAAGCGGGATGAATGACAATGAGCAGTTCTTC. Amino acids: CATSRDRGLSGMNDNEQFF.

This clone was recorded only once. V is TRBV5-4 and J is TRBJ2-1; no clear D. This CDR3 is built from 16 residues. The germline CDR1 and CDR2 sequences are SGHNT and YYREEE (reference sequence). Trimming removed 0 bases from V and 0 bases from J, with 10 bases in between. CDR3 coding DNA: TGTGCCAGCAGCTTGGTGCGCATGAGCTCCTACAATGAGCAGTTCTTC. Protein: CASSLVRMSSYNEQFF.

DNA of the CDR3: TGTGCCTGGAGCCCGGACCGGGGCTATGGCTACACCTTC. Its translation is CAWSPDRGYGYTF. The rearrangement uses TRBV30 and TRBJ1-2, with D unclear. Trimming cost V 3 bases and J 4 bases, with 12 bases left between them. Germline V gene data show CDR1 as GTSNPN and CDR2 as SVGIG (reference sequence). CDR3 length: 13 residues.

This chain uses TRBV30 with TRBJ2-6; 8 nucleotides align to TRBD2. Germline CDR1 reads GTSNPN; CDR2 reads SVGIG (reference sequence). Germline trimming cut 8 bases from V and 0 bases from J; bases unmatched to any gene: 12. This CDR3 is built from 17 residues. DNA for the CDR3: TGTGCCCGCCGCGGAGCGGGAGCCAACTCTGGGGCCAACGTCCTGACTTTC. It encodes CARRGAGANSGANVLTF.

The gene calls are TRBV19 and TRBJ1-1; D not certain. CDR1 is LNHDA and CDR2 is SQIVND in the germline V gene (reference sequence). V gave up 7 bases and J gave up 3 bases, with 15 bases separating them. There are 14 residues in the CDR3. The CDR3 loop is CASNSGRGHTEAFF. CDR3 sequence (DNA): TGTGCCAGTAATTCCGGGCGGGGTCACACTGAAGCTTTCTTT.

The genes are TRBV5-8 and TRBJ2-2; tentatively, D is TRBD1 (7 bases). This CDR3 contains 17 residues. The germline gives CDR1 SGHTS, CDR2 YDEGEE. The V end lost 3 bases, the J end lost 7 bases, and 22 bases lay between the germline ends. CDR3 nucleotide sequence: TGTGCCAGCAGCTCGCCGGAGGGACAGAGGCTTGTCGGGGAGCTGTTTTTT. This sequence encodes CASSSPEGQRLVGELFF. Based on the CDR3 plus reference TRBV5-8 and TRBJ2-2, the full variable domain is EAGVTQSPTHLIKTRGQQATLRCSPISGHTSVYWYQQALGLGLQFLLWYDEGEERNRGNFPPRFSGRQFPNYSSELNVNALELEDSALYLCASSSPEGQRLVGELFFGEGSRLTVL.

V usage is TRBV6-6 and J usage is TRBJ1-1; TRBD1 aligns across 8 bases. The V gene's germline CDR1 is MNHNY and CDR2 SVGAGI (reference sequence). Unmatched junction bases numbered 5, after V lost 4 bases and J lost 1 base. This CDR3 has 15 amino acids. The CDR3 nucleotides read TGTGCCAGCAGTTTATCAGGGGGCGGGAACACTGAAGCTTTCTTT. Amino acids: CASSLSGGGNTEAFF.

The J gene is TRBJ1-2, the V gene TRBV15, with 7 bases aligning to TRBD1. The CDR3 loop spans 15 amino acids. Germline V gene lookup returns CDR1 LNHNV and CDR2 YYDKDF (reference sequence). The V segment lost 0 bases and the J segment 4 bases; nucleotides outside the gene matches: 5. The CDR3 sequence is CATSRDLTGPYGYTF. CDR3 bases: TGTGCCACCAGCAGAGATCTGACAGGGCCCTATGGCTACACCTTC.

The chain uses TRBV28 and TRBJ1-5; 7 bases are a match to TRBD1. Germline lookup yields CDR1 MDHEN and CDR2 SYDVKM. The ends lost 4 bases at V and 6 bases at J; junction bases unmatched: 6. The length of the CDR3 is 14 residues. In DNA form, the CDR3 reads TGTGCCAGCAGTTACAGGGGAGGAGGTCAGCCCCAGCATTTT. This codes for CASSYRGGGQPQHF.

This clone was recorded a few times. The chain is built from TRBV2 and TRBJ2-7; tentatively, D is TRBD1 (6 bases). Germline loops: CDR1 SNHLY, CDR2 FYNNEI. Trimming left V 2 bases short and J 3 bases short, with 11 bases between. This CDR3 has 14 residues. The CDR3: CASSEQGLGYEQYF. Here the CDR3 DNA reads TGTGCCAGCAGTGAACAGGGGTTGGGCTACGAGCAGTACTTC.